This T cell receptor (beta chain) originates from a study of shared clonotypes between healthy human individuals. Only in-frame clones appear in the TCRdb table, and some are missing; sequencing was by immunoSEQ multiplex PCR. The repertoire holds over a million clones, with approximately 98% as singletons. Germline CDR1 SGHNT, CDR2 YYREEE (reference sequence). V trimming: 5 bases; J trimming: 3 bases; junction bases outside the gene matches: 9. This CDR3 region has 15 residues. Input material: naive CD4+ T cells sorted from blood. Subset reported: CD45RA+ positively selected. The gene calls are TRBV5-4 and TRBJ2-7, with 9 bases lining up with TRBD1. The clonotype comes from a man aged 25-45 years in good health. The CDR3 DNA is TGTGCCAGCAGTTCGGGACAGGGCACTATCTACGAGCAGTACTTC. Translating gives CASSSGQGTIYEQYF.